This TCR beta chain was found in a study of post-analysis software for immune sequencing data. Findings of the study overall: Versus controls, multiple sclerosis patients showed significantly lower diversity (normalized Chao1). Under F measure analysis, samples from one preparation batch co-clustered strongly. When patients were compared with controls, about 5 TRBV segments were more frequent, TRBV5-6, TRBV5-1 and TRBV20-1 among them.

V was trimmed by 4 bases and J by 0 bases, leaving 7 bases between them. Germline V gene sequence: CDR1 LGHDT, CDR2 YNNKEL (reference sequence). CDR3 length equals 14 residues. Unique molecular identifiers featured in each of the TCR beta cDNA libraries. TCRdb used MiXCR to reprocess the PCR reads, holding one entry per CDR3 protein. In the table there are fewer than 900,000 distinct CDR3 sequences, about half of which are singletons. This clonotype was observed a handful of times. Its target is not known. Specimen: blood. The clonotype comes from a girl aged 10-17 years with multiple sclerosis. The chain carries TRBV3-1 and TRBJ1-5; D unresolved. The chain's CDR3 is CASSLSISNQPQHF. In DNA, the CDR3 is TGTGCCAGCAGCCTTTCGATTAGCAATCAGCCCCAGCATTTT. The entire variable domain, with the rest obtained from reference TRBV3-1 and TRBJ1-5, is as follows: DTAVSQTPKYLVTQMGNDKSIKCEQNLGHDTMYWYKQDSKKFLKIMFSYNNKELIINETVPNRFSPKSPDKAHLNLHINSLELGDSAVYFCASSLSISNQPQHFGDGTRLSIL.